These 22 T cell receptor beta chains share one sample of origin, sequenced in a study of radiation and T cells in renal cell carcinoma. Data came from immunoSEQ multiplex PCR; TCRdb stores just in-frame clones and leaves some out. This table has fewer than 150,000 clones, 70% to 90% appearing once. Sample time point: blood 2 weeks post-SBRT. Specified treatment: 15 Gy SBRT to primary tumor, nephrectomy 4 weeks later. Sequences were derived from blood, sampled from a patient whose treatment included radiotherapy and nephrectomy. These receptors all stem from a woman in her 70s with renal cell carcinoma.

The rearrangement uses TRBV2 and TRBJ2-5; 7 bases match TRBD2. J lost 7 bases, V lost 4 bases, and 15 bases had no gene match. The CDR3 covers 16 residues. CDR1 SNHLY and CDR2 FYNNEI come from the germline V gene. The CDR3 spells CASSVQGRGIPGTQYF. CDR3 DNA: TGTGCCAGCAGTGTCCAAGGGCGGGGGATCCCAGGGACCCAGTACTTC. Supplemented by reference TRBV2 and TRBJ2-5, the full variable domain reads EPEVTQTPSHQVTQMGQEVILRCVPISNHLYFYWYRQILGQKVEFLVSFYNNEISEKSEIFDDQFSVERPDGSNFTLKIRSTKLEDSAMYFCASSVQGRGIPGTQYFGPGTRLLVL.

This chain uses TRBV27 with TRBJ1-2; 8 bases match TRBD1. This CDR3 has 15 amino acids. Germline loops: CDR1 MNHEY, CDR2 SMNVEV (reference sequence). V dropped 6 bases and J dropped 1; count of bases not matched to a gene: 7. CDR3 sequence (DNA): TGTGCCAGCAGACCCAGGACAGGGAATAACTATGGCTACACCTTC. Translating gives CASRPRTGNNYGYTF.

The chain combines TRBV7-9 with TRBJ2-7; a weak D match, TRBD1 (5 bases). Germline V lookup: CDR1 SEHNR, CDR2 FQNEAQ (reference sequence). The CDR3 length is 12 residues. V was trimmed by 5 bases and J by 3 bases, leaving 8 bases between them. As DNA, the CDR3 is TGTGCCAGCAGCCATCAGGGCTACGAGCAGTACTTC. Translation gives CASSHQGYEQYF.

In DNA form, the CDR3 reads TGTGCCAGCAGGGACAGGGCGAACACCGGGGAGCTGTTTTTT. This sequence encodes CASRDRANTGELFF. The rearrangement uses TRBV6-1 and TRBJ2-2, with 8 positions matching TRBD1. The germline CDR1 and CDR2 sequences are MNHNS and SASEGT. Unmatched junction bases numbered 0, after V lost 6 bases and J lost 0 bases. The CDR3 covers 14 residues.

The rearrangement links TRBV2 to TRBJ2-1; 10 bases map to TRBD1. The V and J ends lost 6 bases and 7 bases, in that order; junction bases with no gene match: 12. The CDR3 is 16 amino acids. Looked up from germline, CDR1 is SNHLY and CDR2 is FYNNEI. The CDR3 DNA is TGTGCCAGCAGGGGGACAGGGGAGAGGGGGAGGAATGAGCAGTTCTTC. It is translated as CASRGTGERGRNEQFF. Together with reference TRBV2 and TRBJ2-1, the CDR3 gives the full variable domain: EPEVTQTPSHQVTQMGQEVILRCVPISNHLYFYWYRQILGQKVEFLVSFYNNEISEKSEIFDDQFSVERPDGSNFTLKIRSTKLEDSAMYFCASRGTGERGRNEQFFGPGTRLTVL.

The gene calls are TRBV7-8 and TRBJ1-4; D perhaps matches TRBD1 (6 bases). Germline loops: CDR1 SGHVS, CDR2 FQNEAQ. The CDR3 sequence is 15 residues long. The germline V and J ends were trimmed by 4 bases and 8 bases, with 17 bases remaining between them. CDR3 nucleotide sequence: TGTGCCAGCAGCTCCGACAGGCGGAGGGACGAAAAACTGTTTTTT. Its protein product is CASSSDRRRDEKLFF. Supplemented by reference TRBV7-8 and TRBJ1-4, the full variable domain reads GAGVSQSPRYKVAKRGQDVALRCDPISGHVSLFWYQQALGQGPEFLTYFQNEAQLDKSGLPSDRFFAERPEGSVSTLKIQRTQQEDSAVYLCASSSDRRRDEKLFFGSGTQLSVL.

The chain links TRBV5-1 to TRBJ2-6; 8 bases are shared with TRBD2. Germline loops: CDR1 SGHRS, CDR2 YFSETQ. Trimming cost V 1 base and J 0 bases; bases outside gene matches: 3. The CDR3 extends over 17 amino acids. As DNA, the CDR3 is TGCGCCAGCAGCTTGAGCGGGACTAGCTCTGGGGCCAACGTCCTGACTTTC. The encoded protein is CASSLSGTSSGANVLTF.

The rearrangement links TRBV29-1 to TRBJ2-1; 12 bases line up with TRBD2. The CDR3 is 15 amino acids. Germline trimming cut 6 bases from V and 4 bases from J; bases unmatched to any gene: 7. Germline V lookup: CDR1 SQVTM, CDR2 ANQGSEA. The CDR3 reads CSVGLAGRSYNEQFF. Here the CDR3 DNA reads TGCAGCGTAGGACTAGCGGGGCGTTCTTACAATGAGCAGTTCTTC.

V gene TRBV6-1 combines with J gene TRBJ2-5; TRBD1 matches 9 bases. The DNA end lines up better with TRBJ2-7; the J call may be wrong. CDR1 is MNHNS, CDR2 SASEGT, per germline. This CDR3 is built from 14 residues. DNA of the CDR3: TGTGCCAGCAGTCTTACAGGGGGCTCGTACGAGCAGTACTTC. It is translated as CASSLTGGSYEQYF.

This clone was counted only a few times. This sequence joins TRBV7-6 and TRBJ1-6; 7 nucleotides agree with TRBD1. From germline, CDR1 is SGHVS and CDR2 FNYEAQ. This CDR3 comprises 13 residues. V trimming: 1 base; J trimming: 9 bases; junction bases outside the gene matches: 0. CDR3 in amino acids: CASSLGTGSPLHF. The CDR3 coding sequence is TGTGCCAGCAGCTTAGGGACAGGTTCACCCCTCCACTTT.

CDR3 amino acids: CASSLTGLGYEQYF. The CDR3, as DNA: TGTGCCAGCAGCCTGACAGGTCTCGGCTACGAGCAGTACTTC. This chain links TRBV5-6 with TRBJ2-7; weak D call: TRBD1 (6 bases). The CDR3 is made up of 14 amino acids. Per the germline V gene, CDR1 is SGHDT and CDR2 is YYEEEE. V shed 4 bases and J shed 3 bases, with 14 bases lying between them.

This clone came up once. This chain uses TRBV4-3 with TRBJ1-2; no definite D call. Germline CDR1 is LGHNA and CDR2 is YSLEER. V lost 0 bases and J 8 bases, leaving 7 bases between the germline ends. The CDR3 has 12 residues. The CDR3 loop reads CASSQDDRGYTF. In nucleotides, the CDR3 is TGCGCCAGCAGCCAAGATGACCGAGGCTACACCTTC.

The chain links TRBV28 to TRBJ1-5; D gene uncertain. The V and J ends lost 5 bases and 3 bases respectively, with 8 bases between them. The V gene's germline CDR1 is MDHEN and CDR2 SYDVKM. The CDR3 has 13 residues. In nucleotides, the CDR3 is TGTGCCAGCAGTGGGCCTTACAATCAGCCCCAGCATTTT. Amino acids: CASSGPYNQPQHF.

The rearrangement joins TRBV2 to TRBJ2-5; 13 bases agree with TRBD2. Trimming took 6 bases from V and 3 from J; bases not matched to a gene: 7. The V gene's germline CDR1 is SNHLY and CDR2 FYNNEI. This CDR3 is built from 16 residues. CDR3 amino acids: CASRQGLAGDKETQYF. CDR3 nucleotides: TGTGCCAGCAGACAAGGACTAGCGGGGGACAAAGAGACCCAGTACTTC.

This sequence joins TRBV15 and TRBJ2-1; D is possibly TRBD2 (6 bases). Trimming removed 4 bases from V and 0 bases from J, with 10 bases in between. CDR1 is LNHNV and CDR2 is YYDKDF in the germline V gene (reference sequence). CDR3 length equals 15 residues. CDR3 DNA sequence: TGTGCCACCAGCAAGGCGGGGAGCTCCTACAATGAGCAGTTCTTC. This encodes CATSKAGSSYNEQFF.

The gene calls are TRBV7-6 and TRBJ1-2, with TRBD1 identical over 10 bases. The CDR3 extends over 16 amino acids. Trimming took 5 bases from V and 7 from J; bases not matched to a gene: 13. The germline V gene encodes CDR1 SGHVS and CDR2 FNYEAQ. The CDR3 coding sequence is TGTGCCAGCAGCGAGGGACAGGGGCTACTCTCGGGTGGCTACACCTTC. It codes for CASSEGQGLLSGGYTF. The complete variable domain, with remaining parts taken from reference TRBV7-6 and TRBJ1-2, reads GAGVSQSPRYKVTKRGQDVALRCDPISGHVSLYWYRQALGQGPEFLTYFNYEAQQDKSGLPNDRFSAERPEGSISTLTIQRTEQRDSAMYRCASSEGQGLLSGGYTFGSGTRLTVV.

The genes are TRBV6-5 and TRBJ2-2; D gene ambiguous. Trimming shortened V by 6 bases and J by 2 bases, and 7 bases separated the two germline ends. The CDR3 extends over 13 amino acids. CDR1 and CDR2 (germline): MNHEY, SVGAGI. The CDR3 spells CASSKINTGELFF. The DNA for the CDR3 is TGTGCCAGCAGCAAAATAAACACCGGGGAGCTGTTTTTT.

V is TRBV4-3 and J is TRBJ1-2, with a possible D match to TRBD1 (6 bases). The germline V and J ends were trimmed by 1 base and 8 bases, with 14 bases remaining between them. The germline gives CDR1 LGHNA, CDR2 YSLEER. The CDR3 runs to 14 residues. CDR3 sequence reads: CASSQATGLRGYTF. In nucleotides, the CDR3 is TGCGCCAGCAGCCAAGCCACAGGGCTGCGAGGCTACACCTTC.

The chain links TRBV6-1 to TRBJ2-5; 7 bases agree with TRBD2. Germline assignment: CDR1 MNHNS and CDR2 SASEGT. V was clipped by 4 bases and J by 1 base; unmatched bases: 3. The CDR3 is 14 residues long. CDR3 sequence: CASSGGGTQETQYF. DNA of the CDR3: TGTGCCAGCAGTGGGGGGGGGACCCAAGAGACCCAGTACTTC.

The chain recombines TRBV18 with TRBJ2-1; 12 nucleotides match TRBD2. Germline CDR1 KGHSH, CDR2 LQKENI. Germline trimming cut 5 bases from V and 7 bases from J; bases unmatched to any gene: 3. There are 14 residues in the CDR3. The CDR3 loop reads CASSTSGGWNEQFF. DNA for the CDR3: TGTGCCAGCTCAACTAGCGGGGGGTGGAATGAGCAGTTCTTC.

The V call is TRBV6-1, the J call TRBJ1-1; unclear D gene. V lost 0 bases to trimming and J lost 7 bases, with 6 bases between them. The CDR3 has 12 residues. CDR1 and CDR2 (germline): MNHNS, SASEGT. CDR3 in DNA: TGTGCCAGCAGTGAAGCGCTGGGTGAAGCTTTCTTT. Amino acid sequence: CASSEALGEAFF.

Only one count was recorded for this clone. The chain carries TRBV19 and TRBJ1-2, with a tentative D call TRBD1 (5 bases). V shed 6 bases and J shed 5 bases, with 16 bases lying between them. The CDR3 has 14 amino acids. Germline lookup yields CDR1 LNHDA and CDR2 SQIVND (reference sequence). This chain's CDR3 is CASSYGTGEYGYTF. The CDR3 bases are TGTGCCAGTAGCTATGGTACAGGTGAATATGGCTACACCTTC.